These 8 T cell receptor beta chains originate from one sample sequenced in a study of control samples from healthy donors and cancer patients. Libraries were prepared by immunoSEQ multiplex PCR; TCRdb keeps only in-frame clonotypes and omits some of them. This table has under 80,000 clones, 93% appearing once. The source material was PBMCs. The origin of the receptors is a middle-aged woman with lung cancer.

The chain is built from TRBV19 and TRBJ1-1, with TRBD1 as a possible D gene (5 bases). The V end was cut by 2 bases, the J end by 2 bases, with 12 bases between. Germline V CDR1 and CDR2: LNHDA, SQIVND (reference sequence). The CDR3 runs to 15 residues. The CDR3 spells CASSIYRQTNTEAFF. The DNA of the CDR3 is TGTGCCAGTAGTATATATAGACAGACAAACACTGAAGCTTTCTTT. The variable domain in full, completed from reference TRBV19 and TRBJ1-1, reads DGGITQSPKYLFRKEGQNVTLSCEQNLNHDAMYWYRQDPGQGLRLIYYSQIVNDFQKGDIAEGYSVSREKKESFPLTVTSAQKNPTAFYLCASSIYRQTNTEAFFGQGTRLTVV.

V is TRBV19 and J is TRBJ2-7; 7 bases agree with TRBD1. V trimming: 3 bases; J trimming: 5 bases; junction bases outside the gene matches: 7. CDR1 and CDR2 (germline): LNHDA, SQIVND (reference sequence). CDR3 length: 14 amino acids. The CDR3: CASSIRQGRNEQYF. As DNA, the CDR3 is TGTGCCAGTAGTATCCGACAGGGAAGGAACGAGCAGTACTTC.

V and J are TRBV19 and TRBJ1-2; D not resolved. Deletions cut 0 bases from V and 2 bases from J, with 7 bases between. Germline CDR1 reads LNHDA; CDR2 reads SQIVND (reference sequence). CDR3 length: 14 residues. CDR3 region: CASSIDYGNYGYTF. The CDR3 DNA reads as TGTGCCAGTAGTATAGACTACGGAAACTATGGCTACACCTTC.

The chain links TRBV5-8 to TRBJ1-1; D is unresolved. The CDR3 covers 16 residues. From germline, CDR1 is SGHTS and CDR2 YDEGEE. V gave up 0 bases and J gave up 1 base, with 13 bases separating them. The DNA for the CDR3 is TGTGCCAGCAGCTTGGCCCCTGGAACTCCGAACACTGAAGCTTTCTTT. Its translation: CASSLAPGTPNTEAFF.

This CDR3 reads CASSPFTGGYEQYF. The CDR3 DNA reads as TGTGCCAGTAGTCCTTTTACAGGGGGTTACGAGCAGTACTTC. This chain uses TRBV19 with TRBJ2-7, with 8 positions matching TRBD1. Trimming at V came to 5 bases and at J to 4 bases, leaving 7 bases not matched to a gene. The CDR3 runs 14 residues. From germline, CDR1 is LNHDA and CDR2 SQIVND (reference sequence). The entire variable domain, with the rest obtained from reference TRBV19 and TRBJ2-7, is as follows: DGGITQSPKYLFRKEGQNVTLSCEQNLNHDAMYWYRQDPGQGLRLIYYSQIVNDFQKGDIAEGYSVSREKKESFPLTVTSAQKNPTAFYLCASSPFTGGYEQYFGPGTRLTVT.

This chain uses TRBV12-3 or TRBV12-4 with TRBJ2-1, with D uncertain. Trimming removed 3 bases from V and 8 bases from J, with 5 bases in between. This CDR3 is built from 11 residues. This CDR3 reads CASSFIDEQFF. CDR3 nucleotide sequence: TGTGCCAGCAGTTTCATTGATGAGCAGTTCTTC.

This chain connects TRBV30 to TRBJ1-4; the D is unclear. This CDR3 spans 14 amino acids. V lost 2 bases and J lost 4, with 11 bases in between. Germline CDR1 is GTSNPN and CDR2 is SVGIG (reference sequence). The CDR3 DNA sequence: TGTGCCTGGAGTCCTGGGCCCCGTAATGAAAAACTGTTTTTT. Translation: CAWSPGPRNEKLFF.

The V and J genes are TRBV27 and TRBJ1-1, with D perhaps matching TRBD1 (5 bases). The CDR3 is made up of 14 amino acids. V lost 8 bases, J lost 3 bases, and 16 bases lay in between. Germline V gene lookup returns CDR1 MNHEY and CDR2 SMNVEV (reference sequence). The CDR3 DNA reads as TGTGCCAGCGCCCCAGGGCCTTCGTACACTGAAGCTTTCTTT. This translates into CASAPGPSYTEAFF.